The clone carrying this TCR beta chain was detected many times. Its antigen remains unidentified. Trimming stripped 3 bases from V and 1 base from J, with 10 bases between. Germline CDR1 is SGHRS and CDR2 is YFSETQ. CDR3 length equals 14 residues. This entry belongs to a study of response to subunit inactivated influenza vaccine. Via MiXCR, TCRdb re-called the RT-PCR reads, giving one row per CDR3 protein. Of 600,000 to 850,000 distinct CDR3 sequences detected, around 15% appear once; the ten largest clones hold about 7.4%. Overall study results and limits: Only a handful of new T cells, the authors suggested, are recruited with each seasonal influenza vaccination.

Material: PBMCs from blood, obtained approximately 15 days before vaccination. V gene TRBV5-1 combines with J gene TRBJ1-1; D might be TRBD1 (5 bases). The sequence was collected from a man aged 45-65 years who received an inactivated influenza vaccine. The CDR3 region is CASSSQGRNTEAFF. In DNA, the CDR3 is TGCGCCAGCAGCTCCCAGGGCAGGAACACTGAAGCTTTCTTT.